One sample yielded the 31 T cell receptor beta chains listed below, sequenced in a study of long-term antiretroviral therapy in people with HIV. The run of the v3.0 immunoSEQ assay was at survey level. Assay used: immunoSEQ multiplex PCR; TCRdb lists only in-frame clones, some missing. Among roughly 20,000 clones listed, around nine tenths were seen once. Material: unsorted PBMCs, obtained 0.5 years after starting antiretroviral therapy. The receptor source for this set is a man aged 40-50 years with HIV.

This rearrangement joins TRBV15 to TRBJ1-2; D is perhaps TRBD1 (5 bases). This CDR3 has 14 amino acids. V gave up 3 bases and J gave up 5 bases, with 13 bases separating them. Germline CDR1 reads LNHNV; CDR2 reads YYDKDF (reference sequence). CDR3 coding DNA: TGTGCCACCAGCAGGGAGGGGTTTACGTATGGCTACACCTTC. Protein product: CATSREGFTYGYTF.

The V and J genes are TRBV29-1 and TRBJ2-1; the match to TRBD2 covers 8 bases. CDR1 and CDR2 from the germline V gene are SQVTM and ANQGSEA. Trimming cost V 6 bases and J 8 bases; bases outside gene matches: 9. The CDR3 has 13 amino acids. The CDR3 bases are TGCAGCGTCAGCGGGAGACGCGTCGATGAGCAGTTCTTC. Translating it yields CSVSGRRVDEQFF.

This rearrangement joins TRBV5-1 to TRBJ1-1; weak D call: TRBD1 (5 bases). Trimming pared 2 bases from V and 1 base from J, leaving 9 bases between. The germline V gene has CDR1 SGHRS and CDR2 YFSETQ. This CDR3 has 14 amino acids. The CDR3 DNA reads TGCGCCAGCAGCTTTGGGGGACGGAACACTGAAGCTTTCTTT. Protein product: CASSFGGRNTEAFF.

This clone was counted only a few times. The chain joins TRBV9 to TRBJ2-5; possible D gene TRBD1, 6 bases. Germline V gene data show CDR1 as SGDLS and CDR2 as YYNGEE. V gave up 4 bases and J gave up 5 bases, with 18 bases separating them. CDR3 length equals 15 residues. CDR3 sequence: CASSPELGAGETQYF. For the CDR3, the DNA is TGTGCCAGCAGCCCAGAACTGGGGGCTGGGGAGACCCAGTACTTC. Full variable domain (outside the CDR3, taken from reference TRBV9 and TRBJ2-5): DSGVTQTPKHLITATGQRVTLRCSPRSGDLSVYWYQQSLDQGLQFLIQYYNGEERAKGNILERFSAQQFPDLHSELNLSSLELGDSALYFCASSPELGAGETQYFGPGTRLLVL.

This rearrangement joins TRBV28 to TRBJ2-7; a weak D match, TRBD2 (6 bases). The V gene's germline CDR1 is MDHEN and CDR2 SYDVKM. The CDR3 is 15 amino acids. V lost 3 bases, J lost 0 bases, and 12 bases lay in between. CDR3 in DNA: TGTGCCAGCAGTTTCGACGGGAGACTCTCCTACGAGCAGTACTTC. Its translation: CASSFDGRLSYEQYF.

V gene TRBV19 combines with J gene TRBJ1-1; D might be TRBD1 (6 bases). V was clipped by 8 bases and J by 6 bases, with 16 bases between them. CDR3 size: 13 residues. The germline V gene encodes CDR1 LNHDA and CDR2 SQIVND (reference sequence). The CDR3 sequence is CASRGTGWPEAFF. The CDR3 region has the DNA TGTGCCAGTCGGGGTACAGGGTGGCCTGAAGCTTTCTTT.

V usage is TRBV4-1 and J usage is TRBJ1-5, with 9 bases fitting TRBD1. With V trimmed by 3 bases and J by 0 bases, 6 bases remained unmatched. Germline lookup yields CDR1 MGHRA and CDR2 YSYEKL. The CDR3 runs 17 residues. DNA of the CDR3: TGCGCCAGCAGCCAGGGACAGGGCGTTTATAGCAATCAGCCCCAGCATTTT. Its translation is CASSQGQGVYSNQPQHF.

This chain joins TRBV6-1 and TRBJ1-1; D gene uncertain. Trimming removed 3 bases from V and 1 base from J, with 9 bases in between. Germline V CDR1 and CDR2: MNHNS, SASEGT. This CDR3 region has 14 residues. Here the CDR3 DNA reads TGTGCCAGCAGTGATTTACGGGAGAACACTGAAGCTTTCTTT. Translated, it gives CASSDLRENTEAFF.

This clone has only a few counts. The chain links TRBV25-1 to TRBJ2-2; 9 bases are a match to TRBD1. The junction had 6 bases not matched to a gene; V was cut back by 4 bases and J by 6 bases. This CDR3 spans 15 amino acids. CDR1 is MGHDK and CDR2 is SYGVNS in the germline V gene. Written as DNA, the CDR3 is TGTGCCAGCAGTGCCCTACAGGGGGCAGCCGGGGAGCTGTTTTTT. This sequence encodes CASSALQGAAGELFF.

The chain links TRBV4-1 to TRBJ2-7; perhaps D is TRBD1 or TRBD2 (5 bases each). CDR1 and CDR2 (germline): MGHRA, YSYEKL. The CDR3 runs to 16 residues. Trimming removed 4 bases at V and 1 base at J, with 17 bases between. The CDR3 bases are TGCGCCAGCAGCCCCCGCGAGGGGCTTGAGTCCTACGAGCAGTACTTC. Translated, it gives CASSPREGLESYEQYF.

Turning to this clone: This specimen includes other DNA sequences encoding the same CDR3. The chain joins TRBV7-8 to TRBJ2-7; D gene unclear. The length of the CDR3 is 12 residues. The germline gives CDR1 SGHVS, CDR2 FQNEAQ. V lost 1 base, J lost 2 bases, and 3 bases lay in between. The chain's CDR3 is CASSLVAYEQYF. CDR3 DNA sequence: TGTGCCAGCAGCTTAGTTGCCTACGAGCAGTACTTC.

This chain links TRBV4-2 with TRBJ2-7, with D perhaps matching TRBD2 (5 bases). This CDR3 is 15 amino acids long. V lost 0 bases to trimming and J lost 0 bases, with 9 bases between them. CDR1 and CDR2 from the germline V gene are LGHNA and YNFKEQ. CDR3: CASSQDTGTSYEQYF. In DNA form, the CDR3 reads TGTGCCAGCAGCCAAGATACGGGAACCTCCTACGAGCAGTACTTC.

The V gene is TRBV2, the J gene TRBJ1-1; D not resolved. V was trimmed by 10 bases and J by 7 bases, leaving 13 bases between them. The CDR3 extends over 11 amino acids. Germline V CDR1 and CDR2: SNHLY, FYNNEI. CDR3 amino acids: CATGIGVEAFF. The CDR3 coding sequence is TGTGCCACAGGTATCGGGGTTGAAGCTTTCTTT.

The genes are TRBV7-2 and TRBJ1-1, with D uncertain. The CDR3 sequence is 15 residues long. Germline lookup yields CDR1 SGHTA and CDR2 FQGNSA. The V and J ends lost 0 bases and 1 base respectively, with 9 bases between them. The CDR3 sequence: CASSLASLANTEAFF. The CDR3 DNA follows: TGTGCCAGCAGCTTAGCGTCCCTGGCGAACACTGAAGCTTTCTTT.

CDR3 DNA: TGTGCCAGTAGTTCCAACCGACAGGCTGGCTACACCTTC. It encodes CASSSNRQAGYTF. The chain is built from TRBV19 and TRBJ1-2, with a weak D call TRBD1 (6 bases). The CDR3 totals 13 residues. Germline lookup yields CDR1 LNHDA and CDR2 SQIVND (reference sequence). Trimming took off 5 bases at V and 7 bases at J, with 14 bases between the two ends.

The chain has TRBV7-9 and TRBJ1-6; 10 nucleotides line up with TRBD1. Looked up from germline, CDR1 is SEHNR and CDR2 is FQNEAQ (reference sequence). CDR3 size: 14 residues. V was clipped by 4 bases and J by 7 bases; unmatched bases: 1. CDR3: CASSSGQGNSPLHF. CDR3 bases: TGTGCCAGCAGCTCGGGACAGGGGAATTCACCCCTCCACTTT.

V gene TRBV5-5 combines with J gene TRBJ2-1, with TRBD2 matching 12 bases. Germline V gives CDR1 SGHKS, CDR2 YYEKEE (reference sequence). The V segment lost 4 bases and the J segment 4 bases; nucleotides outside the gene matches: 9. The CDR3 runs to 17 residues. The CDR3 reads CASSPSGGAFLYNEQFF. The CDR3 nucleotides are TGTGCCAGCAGCCCTAGCGGGGGGGCTTTTTTGTACAATGAGCAGTTCTTC.

This rearrangement joins TRBV5-1 to TRBJ2-3; TRBD1 might be the D (5 bases). Germline values: CDR1 SGHRS, CDR2 YFSETQ. V gave up 5 bases and J gave up 2 bases, with 9 bases separating them. This CDR3 has 13 residues. The CDR3 is CASSPTVTDTQYF. CDR3 coding DNA: TGCGCCAGCAGTCCGACAGTCACAGATACGCAGTATTTT.

The chain couples TRBV5-1 to TRBJ2-5; D remains unclear. The V end was cut by 2 bases, the J end by 2 bases, with 1 base between. Germline assignment: CDR1 SGHRS and CDR2 YFSETQ. CDR3 length: 11 residues. As DNA, the CDR3 is TGCGCCAGCAGCTTTCAAGAGACCCAGTACTTC. Translating gives CASSFQETQYF.

This clone has a handful of counts. V usage is TRBV19 and J usage is TRBJ1-6; D remains unclear. The length of the CDR3 is 16 residues. Deletions cut 5 bases from V and 7 bases from J, with 18 bases between. Germline lookup yields CDR1 LNHDA and CDR2 SQIVND (reference sequence). The CDR3 DNA reads TGTGCCAGTAGTCCGAGGACGGAGAAGAGGAATTCACCCCTCCACTTT. This sequence encodes CASSPRTEKRNSPLHF.

This chain links TRBV5-1 with TRBJ2-3, with TRBD2 matching 7 bases. Trimming took 2 bases from V and 2 from J; bases not matched to a gene: 5. This CDR3 is 15 amino acids long. Per germline, CDR1 SGHRS and CDR2 YFSETQ. This chain's CDR3 is CASSFRGGITDTQYF. The CDR3 region has the DNA TGCGCCAGCAGCTTTCGCGGGGGAATCACAGATACGCAGTATTTT.

CDR3 residues: CASSPVRQGLNNEQFF. The CDR3 DNA sequence: TGTGCCAGCTCACCAGTTAGGCAGGGACTCAACAATGAGCAGTTCTTC. The chain has TRBV18 and TRBJ2-1, with a weak D call TRBD2 (6 bases). Germline assignment: CDR1 KGHSH and CDR2 LQKENI. This CDR3 has 16 amino acids. Trimming stripped 2 bases from V and 5 bases from J, with 16 bases between.

The V gene is TRBV6-4, the J gene TRBJ2-3, with D maybe TRBD2 (5 bases). The CDR3 has 16 amino acids. V shed 0 bases and J shed 4 bases, with 14 bases lying between them. Germline loops: CDR1 MRHNA, CDR2 SNTAGT. CDR3 amino acids: CASSDSDGRESDTQYF. Here the CDR3 DNA reads TGTGCCAGCAGTGACTCGGATGGTAGGGAGTCAGATACGCAGTATTTT.

The chain combines TRBV18 with TRBJ2-5; 10 bases are a match to TRBD2. V was pared by 5 bases and J by 1 base, with 4 bases of the junction left unmatched. Looked up from germline, CDR1 is KGHSH and CDR2 is LQKENI. The CDR3 sequence is 15 residues long. The CDR3 DNA sequence: TGTGCCAGCTCAATTCCTAGCGGGGGCCAAGAGACCCAGTACTTC. This encodes CASSIPSGGQETQYF.

The chain couples TRBV28 to TRBJ1-2; D might be TRBD1 (6 bases). The germline V and J ends were trimmed by 4 bases and 8 bases, with 14 bases remaining between them. Germline V lookup: CDR1 MDHEN, CDR2 SYDVKM. The CDR3 is made up of 13 amino acids. The CDR3 here is CASSSTGFRGYTF. CDR3 bases: TGTGCCAGCAGTTCCACAGGGTTTCGGGGCTACACCTTC.

The gene calls are TRBV28 and TRBJ1-2; D unresolved. With 5 bases removed from V and 0 bases from J, the gap between germline ends came to 10 bases. CDR1 MDHEN and CDR2 SYDVKM come from the germline V gene. The CDR3 consists of 14 residues. DNA of the CDR3: TGTGCCAGCAGTCTAGAGCGGCCTAACTATGGCTACACCTTC. Amino acids: CASSLERPNYGYTF.

The V gene is TRBV7-9, the J gene TRBJ2-3, with a tentative D call TRBD2 (5 bases). CDR3 length equals 15 residues. Germline lookup yields CDR1 SEHNR and CDR2 FQNEAQ (reference sequence). Deletions cut 1 base from V and 4 bases from J, with 12 bases between. CDR3 sequence reads: CASSLVTGSPDTQYF. The DNA for the CDR3 is TGTGCCAGCAGCTTAGTTACGGGGTCCCCAGATACGCAGTATTTT.

This chain joins TRBV6-1 and TRBJ2-7, with 10 nucleotides matching TRBD1. The J segment lost 4 bases and the V segment lost 6 bases, leaving 9 bases of the junction unmatched. CDR3 length equals 15 residues. Per the germline V gene, CDR1 is MNHNS and CDR2 is SASEGT. In DNA form, the CDR3 reads TGTGCCAGCAGAGAACGGGACAGGGGTGCGTACGAGCAGTACTTC. Residues: CASRERDRGAYEQYF.

This clone occurred once. This chain joins TRBV7-2 and TRBJ1-3; D is unresolved. V shed 1 base and J shed 4 bases, with 17 bases lying between them. The CDR3 has 17 amino acids. CDR1 and CDR2 (germline): SGHTA, FQGNSA. In DNA form, the CDR3 reads TGTGCCAGCAGCTTAGTATTACAGACCACATTGGGAAACACCATATATTTT. It encodes CASSLVLQTTLGNTIYF.

V usage is TRBV18 and J usage is TRBJ2-1; 9 bases are shared with TRBD1. V dropped 6 bases and J dropped 9; count of bases not matched to a gene: 6. This CDR3 spans 13 amino acids. CDR1 and CDR2 from the germline V gene are KGHSH and LQKENI. The chain's CDR3 is CASSSGTGSEQFF. The CDR3 bases are TGTGCCAGCTCCTCCGGGACAGGGAGTGAGCAGTTCTTC.

This clone was observed once. DNA of the CDR3: TGCGCCAGCAGCTTTACCCGCGCAGATACGCAGTATTTT. Protein product: CASSFTRADTQYF. The rearrangement uses TRBV5-1 and TRBJ2-3; D gene unclear. CDR3 length equals 13 residues. Germline V gives CDR1 SGHRS, CDR2 YFSETQ. Trimming pared 2 bases from V and 4 bases from J, leaving 8 bases between.